These T cell receptor beta chains were read from a single sample in a study of T-cell reconstitution after alpha-beta-depleted transplantation in children. TCRdb ran MiXCR on the PCR reads and lists one entry per CDR3 protein. The sample has roughly 500,000 distinct CDR3 sequences, 8% to 11% seen once. Material: PBMCs, obtained before TCRalphabeta/CD19-depleted stem cell transplant. These receptors all stem from a child aged 2 to 10 with inherited bone marrow failure, due to receive a stem cell transplant. CDR3s include the opening cysteine and the closing phenylalanine or tryptophan. D genes are given only for firm matches. Some rows mark clone size as missing; the rest say once, few, many or name a class of expanded clone.

abundance | j_gene | d_gene | v_gene | CDR3aa | CDR3nt
many | TRBJ1-2 | TRBD1 | TRBV7-2 | CASSLDRGHYGYTF | TGTGCCAGCAGCTTAGACAGGGGTCACTATGGCTACACCTTC
many | TRBJ2-2 | NA | TRBV28 | CANGEPTGELFF | TGTGCCAACGGGGAACCCACCGGGGAGCTGTTTTTT
NA | TRBJ1-4 | TRBD1 | TRBV7-9 | CASGTGTGNEKLFF | TGTGCCAGCGGAACCGGGACAGGCAATGAAAAACTGTTTTTT
few | TRBJ2-1 | NA | TRBV4-3 | CASSQREGYLRDNEQFF | TGCGCCAGCAGCCAACGAGAAGGGTATCTACGGGACAATGAGCAGTTCTTC
few | TRBJ2-3 | NA | TRBV6-6 | CASSPWGADTQYF | TGTGCCAGCAGCCCATGGGGTGCAGATACGCAGTATTTT
many | TRBJ1-1 | TRBD1 | TRBV5-1 | CASTNEGAPLEAFF | TGCGCCAGCACCAACGAGGGGGCCCCTCTTGAAGCTTTCTTT
many | TRBJ2-7 | TRBD2 | TRBV20-1 | CSARDPAGVYEQYF | TGCAGTGCTAGAGATCCTGCGGGAGTCTACGAGCAGTACTTC
NA | TRBJ1-5 | NA | TRBV27 | CASSLSAQQPQHF | TGTGCCAGCAGTTTATCGGCACAACAGCCCCAGCATTTT
NA | TRBJ1-1 | TRBD1 | TRBV4-3 | CASSHLTGDPNTEAFF | TGCGCCAGCAGCCACTTAACAGGGGACCCGAACACTGAAGCTTTCTTT
many | TRBJ2-1 | NA | TRBV12-3/TRBV12-4 | CASSRPPVSSYNEQFF | TGTGCCAGCAGTCGCCCCCCAGTAAGCTCCTACAATGAGCAGTTCTTC
NA | TRBJ2-2 | NA | TRBV9 | CASSVEGVSGELFF | TGTGCCAGCAGCGTAGAGGGGGTCTCCGGGGAGCTGTTTTTT
many | TRBJ2-7 | TRBD1 | TRBV19 | CASGTGVYEQYF | TGTGCCAGTGGGACAGGGGTCTACGAGCAGTACTTC
many | TRBJ1-1 | NA | TRBV28 | CAAGARGLRKTEAFF | TGTGCCGCAGGGGCGAGGGGACTGAGGAAAACTGAAGCTTTCTTT
many | TRBJ2-1 | NA | TRBV20-1 | CSARQGPRDEQFF | TGCAGTGCTAGGCAGGGCCCAAGGGATGAGCAGTTCTTC
many | TRBJ2-7 | NA | TRBV20-1 | CSARDPRTSDEQYF | TGCAGTGCTAGAGATCCGCGGACCTCTGACGAGCAGTACTTC
many | TRBJ2-1 | NA | TRBV5-1 | CASSLEILSSYNEQFF | TGCGCCAGCAGCTTGGAGATCCTAAGCTCCTACAATGAGCAGTTCTTC
many | TRBJ2-3 | NA | TRBV3-1 | CASSQFSEITDTQYF | TGTGCCAGCAGCCAATTCTCGGAGATCACAGATACGCAGTATTTT
many | TRBJ1-2 | NA | TRBV28 | CASSLFPNGDYGYTF | TGTGCCAGCAGTTTATTCCCTAACGGTGACTATGGCTACACCTTC
NA | TRBJ2-7 | NA | TRBV12-3/TRBV12-4 | CASSLNSAYEQYF | TGTGCCAGCAGTTTGAACAGCGCCTACGAGCAGTACTTC
many | TRBJ1-1 | NA | TRBV20-1 | CSASRVGLEAFF | TGCAGTGCTAGCCGGGTCGGGCTTGAAGCTTTCTTT
few | TRBJ2-1 | TRBD2 | TRBV7-9 | CASSLARAGGGNEQFF | TGTGCCAGCAGCTTAGCGCGAGCGGGAGGAGGCAATGAGCAGTTCTTC
many | TRBJ2-4 | NA | TRBV10-1 | CASMAAYPLLAKNIQYF | TGCGCCAGCATGGCAGCTTATCCACTTCTAGCCAAAAACATTCAGTACTTC
many | TRBJ2-5 | NA | TRBV28 | CASSFLGPKETQYF | TGTGCCAGCAGTTTTTTGGGGCCCAAAGAGACCCAGTACTTC
many | TRBJ1-1 | TRBD1 | TRBV7-2 | CASSSQGETEAFF | TGTGCCAGCAGCTCTCAGGGGGAGACTGAAGCTTTCTTT
many | TRBJ2-1 | TRBD2 | TRBV9 | CASSDSLAGVILNEQFF | TGTGCCAGCAGCGACAGTCTAGCGGGAGTGATTTTAAATGAGCAGTTCTTC
many | TRBJ2-1 | TRBD2 | TRBV7-2 | CASTRRPSGSSYNEQFF | TGTGCCAGCACTCGACGGCCCAGCGGGAGCTCCTACAATGAGCAGTTCTTC
many | TRBJ2-5 | TRBD1 | TRBV7-9 | CASSTGVETQYF | TGTGCCAGCAGCACAGGGGTAGAGACCCAGTACTTC
many | TRBJ1-1 | NA | TRBV20-1 | CSAGQGNTEAFF | TGCAGTGCGGGGCAGGGGAACACTGAAGCTTTCTTT
NA | TRBJ2-3 | NA | TRBV30 | CAWSGTIHTDTQYF | TGTGCCTGGTCCGGGACCATACACACAGATACGCAGTATTTT
NA | TRBJ1-5 | NA | TRBV5-1 | CASSGGAPNQPQHF | TGCGCCAGCAGCGGGGGGGCCCCGAATCAGCCCCAGCATTTT
few | TRBJ2-2 | NA | TRBV20-1 | CSAKEGNTGELFF | TGCAGTGCTAAGGAGGGGAACACCGGGGAGCTGTTTTTT
NA | TRBJ2-1 | NA | TRBV20-1 | CSARGGLSMSDEQFF | TGCAGTGCTAGAGGCGGACTCAGTATGTCGGATGAGCAGTTCTTC
few | TRBJ2-7 | TRBD2 | TRBV7-8 | CASSSRGGRAYEQYF | TGTGCCAGCAGCTCGAGGGGTGGGAGGGCCTACGAGCAGTACTTC
many | TRBJ1-5 | NA | TRBV27 | CASSWGAGNNQPQHF | TGTGCCAGCAGTTGGGGGGCAGGGAACAATCAGCCCCAGCATTTT
few | TRBJ1-5 | NA | TRBV6-1 | CASSLNFGGHQPQHF | TGTGCCAGCAGCCTGAACTTTGGGGGTCATCAGCCCCAGCATTTT
many | TRBJ2-4 | NA | TRBV9 | CASSVGGTKNIQYF | TGTGCCAGCAGCGTAGGAGGCACCAAAAACATTCAGTACTTC
many | TRBJ2-7 | NA | TRBV7-9 | CASSLGSGRDEQYF | TGTGCCAGCAGCTTAGGAAGCGGGCGTGACGAGCAGTACTTC
many | TRBJ2-7 | TRBD2 | TRBV10-3 | CAISPSGYEQYF | TGTGCCATCAGCCCTAGCGGGTACGAGCAGTACTTC
many | TRBJ2-5 | TRBD2 | TRBV5-1 | CASSRPGTSGRPEWTQYF | TGCGCCAGCAGCCGTCCCGGGACTAGCGGGAGGCCCGAGTGGACCCAGTACTTC
many | TRBJ2-7 | NA | TRBV12-3/TRBV12-4 | CASSPGGSASYEQYF | TGTGCCAGCAGTCCGGGGGGCTCCGCCTCCTACGAGCAGTACTTC
NA | TRBJ2-1 | NA | TRBV5-6 | CASSLEHTTLYNEQFF | TGTGCCAGCAGCTTGGAGCATACGACACTCTACAATGAGCAGTTCTTC
NA | TRBJ2-3 | TRBD2 | TRBV20-1 | CSARSSGRRGGGTDTQYF | TGCAGTGCTAGGTCTAGCGGGAGGAGAGGAGGAGGCACAGATACGCAGTATTTT
NA | TRBJ1-1 | TRBD1 | TRBV29-1 | CSVVLGTGATEAFF | TGCAGCGTTGTCCTGGGGACAGGGGCAACTGAAGCTTTCTTT
NA | TRBJ2-1 | NA | TRBV11-3 | CASSLGLQDSKHEQFF | TGTGCCAGCAGCTTGGGCTTACAGGACTCTAAGCATGAGCAGTTCTTC